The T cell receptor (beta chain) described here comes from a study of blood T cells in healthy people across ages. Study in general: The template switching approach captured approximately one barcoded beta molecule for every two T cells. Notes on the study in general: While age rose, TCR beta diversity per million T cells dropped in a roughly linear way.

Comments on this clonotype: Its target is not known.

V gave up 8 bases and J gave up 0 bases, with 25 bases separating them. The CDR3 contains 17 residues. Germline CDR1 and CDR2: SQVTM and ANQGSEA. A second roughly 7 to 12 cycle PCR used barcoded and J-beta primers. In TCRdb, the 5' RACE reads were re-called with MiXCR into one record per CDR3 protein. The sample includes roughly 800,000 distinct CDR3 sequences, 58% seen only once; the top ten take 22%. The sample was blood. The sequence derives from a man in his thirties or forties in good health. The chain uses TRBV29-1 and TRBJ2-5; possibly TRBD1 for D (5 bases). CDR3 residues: CSIGAGPTNWYQETQYF. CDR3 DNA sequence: TGCAGCATTGGGGCAGGCCCAACTAATTGGTACCAAGAGACCCAGTACTTC.